Listed here is a single T cell receptor (beta chain). Its antigen is not known. This sample was included in a study of siplizumab effects on memory and regulatory T cells. Findings of the study overall: On average, about 70% of mappable alloreactive CD4+ clones were Treg-derived under siplizumab, against about 30% in controls.

CDR3 length equals 16 residues. Germline V gives CDR1 MNHEY, CDR2 SVGAGI. V was shortened by 0 bases and J by 4 bases, with 15 bases between the two germline ends. The protocol was immunoSEQ multiplex PCR, while the TCRdb copy is restricted to in-frame clones and leaves out a portion. The data hold about 94,000 clones, with approximately 95% observed a single time. The sequence was obtained from a human donor in good health. Material for sequencing was non-Treg CD4+ T cells sorted from blood. V is TRBV6-5 and J is TRBJ1-2; D remains ambiguous. The CDR3 is CASSYSVSGTSYGYTF. The DNA of the CDR3 is TGTGCCAGCAGTTACTCGGTATCCGGAACGAGCTATGGCTACACCTTC.